These 23 T cell receptor beta chains share one sample of origin, sequenced in a study of blood T cell repertoires in COVID-19. This table comes from immunoSEQ multiplex PCR, and its TCRdb copy is limited to in-frame clones, with some not included. The profile covers approximately 250,000 clones, with over 75% appearing a single time and roughly 8.6% taken by the ten largest. Source material: peripheral blood. The receptor set was obtained from a human donor in a cohort sampled during active COVID-19.

In the case of this clone: Other DNA sequences in this sample translate to the same CDR3. The CDR3: CASSQGQGNQPQHF. CDR3 coding DNA: TGTGCCAGCTCACAGGGACAGGGCAATCAGCCCCAGCATTTT. The chain couples TRBV18 to TRBJ1-5, with TRBD1 identical over 8 bases. The length of the CDR3 is 14 residues. The trim removed 4 bases at V and 2 bases at J, leaving 1 base unmatched. Germline-derived CDR1 and CDR2 are KGHSH and LQKENI.

The rearrangement uses TRBV7-6 and TRBJ1-3; D is unclear. The germline V gene encodes CDR1 SGHVS and CDR2 FNYEAQ. The germline V and J ends were trimmed by 1 base and 0 bases, with 13 bases remaining between them. The CDR3 spans 17 residues. The CDR3 loop reads CASSLVAGRGSGNTIYF. The CDR3 DNA reads TGTGCCAGCAGCTTAGTGGCCGGGCGGGGCTCTGGAAACACCATATATTTT. Filled out from reference TRBV7-6 and TRBJ1-3, the complete variable domain reads GAGVSQSPRYKVTKRGQDVALRCDPISGHVSLYWYRQALGQGPEFLTYFNYEAQQDKSGLPNDRFSAERPEGSISTLTIQRTEQRDSAMYRCASSLVAGRGSGNTIYFGEGSWLTVV.

The chain combines TRBV15 with TRBJ1-1; unclear D gene. CDR3 length: 12 amino acids. V lost 5 bases and J lost 5, with 9 bases in between. Germline V lookup: CDR1 LNHNV, CDR2 YYDKDF (reference sequence). The CDR3 reads CATSRYGTEAFF. CDR3 in DNA: TGTGCCACCAGCCGGTATGGTACTGAAGCTTTCTTT.

This rearrangement joins TRBV7-6 to TRBJ1-5; the D is unclear. Germline values: CDR1 SGHVS, CDR2 FNYEAQ. The CDR3 is 15 residues long. With 3 bases removed from V and 2 bases from J, the gap between germline ends came to 11 bases. The DNA for the CDR3 is TGTGCCAGCAGCTTCGGATCGGGAGGCAATCAGCCCCAGCATTTT. As protein: CASSFGSGGNQPQHF.

The J gene is TRBJ2-1, the V gene TRBV10-3, with 8 bases aligning to TRBD1. The V segment lost 5 bases and the J segment 0 bases; nucleotides outside the gene matches: 3. The CDR3 loop spans 15 amino acids. CDR1 is ENHRY, CDR2 SYGVKD, per germline. In nucleotides, the CDR3 is TGTGCCATCAGTCCGGACAGGGACTCCTACAATGAGCAGTTCTTC. It encodes CAISPDRDSYNEQFF.

Worth noting for this clone: One end of the junction varies from germline; a read error may be responsible. This rearrangement joins TRBV7-7 to TRBJ2-7; 10 bases are shared with TRBD1. Germline V CDR1 and CDR2: SSHAT, FNYEAQ (reference sequence). CDR3 length equals 16 residues. This CDR3 is CASSVGPGQGQDEQYF. For the CDR3, the DNA is TGTGCTAGCAGCGTCGGCCCGGGACAGGGGCAGGACGAGCAGTACTTC.

This clone was observed once. V usage is TRBV5-4 and J usage is TRBJ1-2; 7 nucleotides line up with TRBD1. V trimming: 4 bases; J trimming: 5 bases; junction bases outside the gene matches: 2. Germline values: CDR1 SGHNT, CDR2 YYREEE (reference sequence). This CDR3 comprises 12 residues. In nucleotides, the CDR3 is TGTGCCAGCAGCACAGGGGAGTATGGCTACACCTTC. Its protein product is CASSTGEYGYTF. Complete variable domain (other parts from reference TRBV5-4 and TRBJ1-2): ETGVTQSPTHLIKTRGQQVTLRCSSQSGHNTVSWYQQALGQGPQFIFQYYREEENGRGNFPPRFSGLQFPNYSSELNVNALELDDSALYLCASSTGEYGYTFGSGTRLTVV.

The rearrangement joins TRBV7-9 to TRBJ1-6; 9 bases agree with TRBD1. Losses at the gene ends were 5 bases for V and 4 bases for J; bases not matched to a gene: 6. This CDR3 comprises 16 residues. Germline values: CDR1 SEHNR, CDR2 FQNEAQ (reference sequence). In nucleotides, the CDR3 is TGTGCCAGCAGCCGCGGACAGGGGTTTTATAATTCACCCCTCCACTTT. It specifies CASSRGQGFYNSPLHF.

V gene TRBV5-6 combines with J gene TRBJ2-7; 7 nucleotides align to TRBD2. CDR1 SGHDT and CDR2 YYEEEE come from the germline V gene. V lost 4 bases, J lost 0 bases, and 10 bases stayed unmatched. The CDR3 has 16 residues. CDR3 amino acids: CASSVVSGGGSYEQYF. CDR3 nucleotides: TGTGCCAGCAGCGTAGTGAGCGGCGGGGGCTCCTACGAGCAGTACTTC.

The rearrangement uses TRBV18 and TRBJ2-2, with TRBD2 matching over 8 bases. The CDR3 runs to 15 residues. Germline V gene data show CDR1 as KGHSH and CDR2 as LQKENI. Trimming at V came to 4 bases and at J to 5 bases, leaving 6 bases not matched to a gene. CDR3 amino acids: CASSLGTRDTGELFF. DNA of the CDR3: TGTGCCAGCTCACTCGGGACTAGGGATACCGGGGAGCTGTTTTTT.

V and J are TRBV3-1 (or the pseudogene TRBV3-2) and TRBJ2-5, with a weak D call TRBD2 (5 bases). This CDR3 spans 14 amino acids. V was cut by 0 bases and J by 4 bases, with 9 bases left in between. Germline lookup yields CDR1 LGHDT and CDR2 YNNKEL (reference sequence). In nucleotides, the CDR3 is TGTGCCAGCAGCCAAGAGCTGAGCGGAGAGACCCAGTACTTC. Amino acids: CASSQELSGETQYF.

This clone was seen a handful of times. This rearrangement joins TRBV3-1 (or the pseudogene TRBV3-2) to TRBJ1-2; 8 bases are shared with TRBD1. Trimming took 5 bases from V and 4 from J; bases not matched to a gene: 15. The CDR3 spans 17 residues. Germline V lookup: CDR1 LGHDT, CDR2 YNNKEL (reference sequence). CDR3 coding DNA: TGTGCCAGCAGCAAGCCGACAGGGGTCTTCAACACCTATGGCTACACCTTC. It is translated as CASSKPTGVFNTYGYTF.

This clone has more than one count but fewer than ten. V gene TRBV2 combines with J gene TRBJ2-2; unclear D gene. V was trimmed by 8 bases and J by 7 bases, leaving 14 bases between them. The germline gives CDR1 SNHLY, CDR2 FYNNEI. CDR3 length: 13 amino acids. The CDR3, as DNA: TGTGCCAGCGTCCGTCAAGAGGTCGGGGAGCTGTTTTTT. Amino acids: CASVRQEVGELFF.

This sequence joins TRBV27 and TRBJ2-7, with D unclear. The CDR3 spans 14 residues. The germline V gene encodes CDR1 MNHEY and CDR2 SMNVEV (reference sequence). The ends were cut back, 5 bases at V and 2 bases at J, with 13 bases in the middle. This CDR3 reads CASSHLDKPYEQYF. The CDR3 DNA is TGTGCCAGCAGTCACCTCGACAAACCCTACGAGCAGTACTTC.

This clone was detected only once. J is TRBJ1-4 and V is TRBV2; the match to TRBD1 covers 9 bases. Germline V lookup: CDR1 SNHLY, CDR2 FYNNEI. V lost 6 bases to trimming and J lost 7 bases; unmatched junction nucleotides: 9. This CDR3 is built from 15 residues. DNA for the CDR3: TGTGCCAGCAGGGAGGACAGGGGAAGGAGTGAAAAACTGTTTTTT. It yields the protein CASREDRGRSEKLFF.

The chain uses TRBV3-1 (or the pseudogene TRBV3-2) and TRBJ1-2; D perhaps matches TRBD1 (6 bases). V lost 1 base, J lost 8 bases, and 14 bases lay in between. CDR1 is LGHDT, CDR2 YNNKEL, per germline (reference sequence). This CDR3 comprises 14 residues. CDR3 DNA sequence: TGTGCCAGCAGCCAAGGGGGGCCCGAGGGGGGCTACACCTTC. It is translated as CASSQGGPEGGYTF.

The genes are TRBV2 and TRBJ2-7; 13 bases map to TRBD2. Germline CDR1 reads SNHLY; CDR2 reads FYNNEI. The CDR3 runs to 14 residues. J lost 4 bases, V lost 6 bases, and 3 bases had no gene match. This chain's CDR3 is CASRKTSGRYEQYF. CDR3 nucleotides: TGTGCCAGCAGGAAGACTAGCGGGAGGTACGAGCAGTACTTC.

The chain combines TRBV19 with TRBJ2-7, with 8 bases fitting TRBD1. The CDR3 totals 14 residues. V shed 2 bases and J 3 bases; nucleotides not matched to a gene: 3. The germline V gene has CDR1 LNHDA and CDR2 SQIVND (reference sequence). The CDR3 DNA is TGTGCCAGTAGTATATCGGGGACAGGCTACGAGCAGTACTTC. It encodes CASSISGTGYEQYF.

This rearrangement joins TRBV18 to TRBJ2-7; 11 nucleotides align to TRBD2. The length of the CDR3 is 17 residues. J lost 4 bases, V lost 3 bases, and 11 bases had no gene match. In germline, CDR1 is KGHSH, CDR2 LQKENI. The CDR3, as DNA: TGTGCCAGCTCACCCCAGAATAGCGGGAGGGTCAAATACGAGCAGTACTTC. Protein sequence: CASSPQNSGRVKYEQYF.

V usage is TRBV5-4 and J usage is TRBJ1-1; perhaps TRBD1 as D (5 bases). Trimming left V 4 bases short and J 9 bases short, with 25 bases between. The length of the CDR3 is 16 residues. The germline V gene encodes CDR1 SGHNT and CDR2 YYREEE (reference sequence). The CDR3 sequence is CASSLEAQSRRGQAFF. CDR3 bases: TGTGCCAGCAGCCTAGAAGCTCAGTCAAGGAGGGGCCAAGCTTTCTTT.

This clone was observed a single time. The chain recombines TRBV3-1 (or the pseudogene TRBV3-2) with TRBJ2-7, with TRBD2 identical over 15 bases. Germline lookup yields CDR1 LGHDT and CDR2 YNNKEL (reference sequence). V shed 2 bases and J 4 bases; nucleotides not matched to a gene: 6. The CDR3 runs 17 residues. The CDR3 DNA is TGTGCCAGCAGCCAACCGGGACTAGCGGGAGGCGGATACGAGCAGTACTTC. Encoded protein: CASSQPGLAGGGYEQYF.

The J gene is TRBJ1-5, the V gene TRBV19; 7 nucleotides match TRBD1. V was clipped by 6 bases and J by 7 bases; unmatched bases: 12. The CDR3 loop spans 15 amino acids. Germline V CDR1 and CDR2: LNHDA, SQIVND (reference sequence). The CDR3 region is CASSRGTDGLQPQHF. CDR3 nucleotides: TGTGCCAGTAGCCGAGGGACAGACGGACTGCAGCCCCAGCATTTT.

The J gene is TRBJ1-4, the V gene TRBV28, with D unresolved. This CDR3 contains 15 residues. Trimming took 6 bases from V and 3 from J, leaving 14 bases between them. Germline V gives CDR1 MDHEN, CDR2 SYDVKM. Written as DNA, the CDR3 is TGTGCCAGCAGCCCCGGGGAGTTGGCTAATGAAAAACTGTTTTTT. It translates to CASSPGELANEKLFF.